This TCR beta chain was profiled in a study of Ad26.COV2.S vaccination and SARS-CoV-2 variants. Study-wide results and limits: Vaccine recipients had higher spike-specific TCR breadth than placebo recipients.

Here immunoSEQ multiplex PCR was the method, and the copy in TCRdb shows in-frame clones only, minus some. Among roughly 100,000 clones listed, about 78% were seen once. Per the germline V gene, CDR1 is SGHNT and CDR2 is YYREEE (reference sequence). The CDR3 is 18 amino acids. V shed 1 base and J shed 0 bases, with 14 bases lying between them. To note about this clone: Its antigen is unidentified.

The source is a human donor who had recovered from COVID-19. The specimen was peripheral blood, collected after recovery from COVID-19. V usage is TRBV5-4 and J usage is TRBJ2-6; D is possibly TRBD2 (5 bases). This CDR3 reads CASSLSYAGGSGANVLTF. The DNA for the CDR3 is TGTGCCAGCAGCTTGAGTTACGCGGGCGGCTCTGGGGCCAACGTCCTGACTTTC.